This entry lists 19 T cell receptor beta chains sequenced from one sample in a study of blood T cell repertoires in COVID-19. Method: immunoSEQ multiplex PCR; TCRdb's copy keeps in-frame clones and lacks some. The data show roughly 100,000 clones, roughly 76% seen once. Sequenced sample: peripheral blood. These receptors came from a woman between 65 and 79 years old with acute or convalescent COVID-19.

The chain uses TRBV19 and TRBJ1-5, with D tentatively TRBD1 (6 bases). CDR1 and CDR2 from the germline V gene are LNHDA and SQIVND (reference sequence). The CDR3 is 15 residues long. Trimming shortened V by 6 bases and J by 5 bases, and 17 bases separated the two germline ends. DNA of the CDR3: TGTGCCAGTAGGTTACTGACAGGTAACCATCAGCCCCAGCATTTT. Translating gives CASRLLTGNHQPQHF.

This chain joins TRBV4-2 and TRBJ2-1, with a weak D call TRBD2 (6 bases). The CDR3 runs to 18 residues. Deletions cut 0 bases from V and 0 bases from J, with 15 bases between. Germline V gene lookup returns CDR1 LGHNA and CDR2 YNFKEQ. Here the CDR3 DNA reads TGTGCCAGCAGCCAAGAGGGACGGGTAGCGGCCTCCTACAATGAGCAGTTCTTC. Protein: CASSQEGRVAASYNEQFF.

The chain couples TRBV18 to TRBJ1-1; 10 nucleotides line up with TRBD1. Germline V gene sequence: CDR1 KGHSH, CDR2 LQKENI. The V and J ends lost 5 bases and 6 bases, in that order; junction bases with no gene match: 6. This CDR3 contains 14 residues. The CDR3 DNA reads as TGTGCCAGCTCATCCACCGGGACAGGGGCTGAAGCTTTCTTT. Residues: CASSSTGTGAEAFF.

This chain's CDR3 is CASSRTENTEAFF. CDR3 bases: TGTGCCAGCTCAAGGACAGAGAACACTGAAGCTTTCTTT. The chain has TRBV19 and TRBJ1-1; maybe TRBD1 (6 bases). Germline CDR1 and CDR2: LNHDA and SQIVND (reference sequence). The V end lost 9 bases, the J end lost 1 base, and 12 bases lay between the germline ends. This CDR3 has 13 amino acids.

This chain uses TRBV19 with TRBJ1-1; D gene ambiguous. The CDR3 spans 14 residues. Germline loops: CDR1 LNHDA, CDR2 SQIVND (reference sequence). Trimming shortened V by 1 base and J by 2 bases, and 8 bases separated the two germline ends. CDR3 sequence (DNA): TGTGCCAGTAGTATAGGGGCAGCCAACACTGAAGCTTTCTTT. As protein: CASSIGAANTEAFF.

This clone came up a few times. The chain carries TRBV30 and TRBJ1-2, with 11 bases that match TRBD1. Trimming removed 3 bases from V and 5 bases from J; junction bases left unmatched: 5. The CDR3 covers 14 residues. The germline gives CDR1 GTSNPN, CDR2 SVGIG (reference sequence). DNA of the CDR3: TGTGCCTGGAGCCGGGACAGGGGGGGATATGGCTACACCTTC. Its protein product is CAWSRDRGGYGYTF.

V usage is TRBV5-6 and J usage is TRBJ2-5, with TRBD1 matching over 7 bases. CDR1 is SGHDT and CDR2 is YYEEEE in the germline V gene. With V trimmed by 0 bases and J by 2 bases, 1 base remained unmatched. The CDR3 has 14 amino acids. DNA of the CDR3: TGTGCCAGCAGCTTGGGGGACAGTCAAGAGACCCAGTACTTC. It specifies CASSLGDSQETQYF.

This rearrangement joins TRBV6-5 to TRBJ2-1; maybe TRBD2 (6 bases). Germline lookup yields CDR1 MNHEY and CDR2 SVGAGI. The CDR3 length is 15 residues. V was shortened by 6 bases and J by 5 bases, with 17 bases between the two germline ends. The CDR3 DNA sequence: TGTGCCAGCAGATCCTCCCGGGGACTCAACAATGAGCAGTTCTTC. Protein: CASRSSRGLNNEQFF.

V usage is TRBV4-2 and J usage is TRBJ2-5; D is undetermined. CDR1 and CDR2 (germline): LGHNA, YNFKEQ. V dropped 0 bases and J dropped 4 bases, with 6 bases sitting between them. The CDR3 length is 13 residues. Here the CDR3 DNA reads TGTGCCAGCAGCCAAGACTTCTTAGAGACCCAGTACTTC. Its translation: CASSQDFLETQYF.

The chain is built from TRBV4-1 and TRBJ2-1; 7 positions match TRBD2. V dropped 4 bases and J dropped 3; count of bases not matched to a gene: 9. The CDR3 loop spans 16 amino acids. CDR1 is MGHRA, CDR2 YSYEKL, per germline. Written as DNA, the CDR3 is TGCGCCAGCAGCCCCATTGGGGCTAGCGGCTACAATGAGCAGTTCTTC. This translates into CASSPIGASGYNEQFF.

The chain links TRBV5-5 to TRBJ2-5; a weak D match, TRBD1 (6 bases). V was pared by 4 bases and J by 5 bases, with 12 bases between. The CDR3 runs 13 residues. From germline, CDR1 is SGHKS and CDR2 YYEKEE (reference sequence). The DNA for the CDR3 is TGTGCCAGCAGCCCACAGGGATGGGAGACCCAGTACTTC. The encoded protein is CASSPQGWETQYF.

The chain links TRBV7-9 to TRBJ1-2; D is unresolved. This CDR3 contains 16 residues. V gave up 1 base and J gave up 1 base, with 13 bases separating them. The germline V gene encodes CDR1 SEHNR and CDR2 FQNEAQ (reference sequence). This CDR3 reads CASSLDSPSFNYGYTF. The CDR3 coding sequence is TGTGCCAGCAGCTTAGACAGTCCTTCCTTTAACTATGGCTACACCTTC.

J is TRBJ1-1 and V is TRBV9, with D hard to call. CDR1 SGDLS and CDR2 YYNGEE come from the germline V gene. Trimming removed 4 bases at V and 5 bases at J, with 24 bases between. The CDR3 has 17 residues. The CDR3 bases are TGTGCCAGCAGCTCCACTAGGGATGCGGGTCAAGGGACTGAAGCTTTCTTT. Protein sequence: CASSSTRDAGQGTEAFF.

The chain employs TRBV11-2 and TRBJ2-1; D remains unclear. Germline V lookup: CDR1 SGHAT, CDR2 FQNNGV. Trimming removed 2 bases from V and 8 bases from J, with 10 bases in between. This CDR3 spans 13 amino acids. The CDR3 nucleotides are TGTGCCAGCAGCTTAAATCAAGGAGATGAGCAGTTCTTC. The encoded protein is CASSLNQGDEQFF. Full variable domain (outside the CDR3, taken from reference TRBV11-2 and TRBJ2-1): EAGVAQSPRYKIIEKRQSVAFWCNPISGHATLYWYQQILGQGPKLLIQFQNNGVVDDSQLPKDRFSAERLKGVDSTLKIQPAKLEDSAVYLCASSLNQGDEQFFGPGTRLTVL.

The genes are TRBV7-2 and TRBJ2-5; D not certain. From germline, CDR1 is SGHTA and CDR2 FQGNSA. V lost 4 bases and J 0 bases, leaving 12 bases between the germline ends. This CDR3 is 15 amino acids long. The CDR3 DNA reads as TGTGCCAGCAGCTCCCTTTCTAATTACCAAGAGACCCAGTACTTC. Protein sequence: CASSSLSNYQETQYF.

This clone was found a few times. V gene TRBV4-1 combines with J gene TRBJ1-3; TRBD1 matches 8 bases. Germline values: CDR1 MGHRA, CDR2 YSYEKL. The V segment lost 0 bases and the J segment 0 bases; nucleotides outside the gene matches: 19. This CDR3 region has 22 residues. The CDR3: CASSQDSPRTGFASNSGNTIYF. In DNA, the CDR3 is TGCGCCAGCAGCCAAGATAGCCCTAGGACAGGGTTCGCCTCCAACTCTGGAAACACCATATATTTT.

Worth noting for this clone: The sample contains more than one DNA sequence encoding this CDR3. V gene TRBV10-2 combines with J gene TRBJ1-5; no clear D gene. V lost 3 bases, J lost 3 bases, and 9 bases lay in between. The CDR3 has 14 amino acids. The V gene's germline CDR1 is WSHSY and CDR2 SAAADI. CDR3 region: CASSESGVNQPQHF. The CDR3 nucleotides read TGCGCCAGCAGTGAATCTGGAGTCAATCAGCCCCAGCATTTT.

This sequence joins TRBV13 and TRBJ2-5; possible D gene TRBD2, 5 bases. The CDR3 is 14 amino acids. Germline values: CDR1 PRHDT, CDR2 FYEKMQ (reference sequence). The V gene lost 1 base and the J gene lost 4 bases, with 10 bases spanning the gap. The CDR3, as DNA: TGTGCCAGCAGCTTAGCGGGCGAGGGAGAGACCCAGTACTTC. Protein product: CASSLAGEGETQYF.

The chain joins TRBV2 to TRBJ1-2; D uncertain. This CDR3 contains 14 residues. Trimming left V 11 bases short and J 3 bases short, with 19 bases between. Germline-derived CDR1 and CDR2 are SNHLY and FYNNEI. The CDR3 DNA follows: TGTGCCGGCAACCTTGGCGGGCGTGACTATGGCTACACCTTC. Protein sequence: CAGNLGGRDYGYTF.